Below, one TCR beta chain is given with its context. Its specificity is unknown. This may stem from a read error, because a much larger clone lies one nucleotide away. Libraries of TCR beta came from quantitative 5'-RACE with molecular barcodes. TCRdb analysed the 5' RACE reads with MiXCR anew, one entry per CDR3 protein. In the table there are under 400,000 distinct CDR3 sequences, approximately 10% of which are singletons. CDR3 length equals 14 residues. V was clipped by 6 bases and J by 7 bases, with 15 bases between them. This entry comes from a study of CD8 T cells in ankylosing spondylitis. Study-wide results and caveats: Typical of ankylosing spondylitis blood, it appeared, was a TCR beta motif of eight highly homologous variants. Peripheral blood samples showed relatively rare disease-linked clones, and these clones were CD8+. Several of the motif variants were reported before in synovial fluid and blood from reactive arthritis.

The sequenced sample consisted of blood, either unsorted or a sorted T cell fraction (not recorded which). V usage is TRBV12-3 or TRBV12-4 and J usage is TRBJ1-4; D not resolved. The receptor comes from a female donor with ankylosing spondylitis or in good health (not recorded which). CDR3 sequence: CASRAAGEGEKLFF. CDR3 DNA sequence: TGTGCCAGCAGAGCGGCAGGAGAGGGTGAAAAACTGTTTTTT.